A single sample gave rise to the 23 T cell receptor beta chains below, sequenced in a study of OX40 agonist ivuxolimab in advanced cancers. Generated by immunoSEQ multiplex PCR, the TCRdb table keeps only in-frame clones and is missing some. The sample carries some 72,000 clones, 70% to 85% recorded once. The sample in question was CD4+ or CD8+ T cells sorted from blood, obtained in a trial of the OX40 agonist ivuxolimab. Source of these receptors: an adult with an advanced solid tumor such as melanoma, head and neck, liver or kidney cancer.

This chain joins TRBV7-2 and TRBJ2-5, with 10 bases identical to TRBD1. In germline, CDR1 is SGHTA, CDR2 FQGNSA. The length of the CDR3 is 13 residues. V was clipped by 8 bases and J by 6 bases; unmatched bases: 6. CDR3 sequence reads: CASRGQGLQTQYF. The CDR3 DNA sequence: TGTGCCAGCCGGGGACAGGGGCTGCAGACCCAGTACTTC.

The CDR3 region is CASRASRGDNSPLHF. For the CDR3, the DNA is TGTGCCAGCAGAGCAAGCAGGGGAGATAATTCACCCCTCCACTTT. This rearrangement joins TRBV28 to TRBJ1-6; D possibly corresponds to TRBD1 (6 bases). Germline CDR1 is MDHEN and CDR2 is SYDVKM. Trimming cost V 6 bases and J 5 bases, with 14 bases left between them. The CDR3 covers 15 residues.

The chain couples TRBV5-1 to TRBJ2-7; TRBD2 agrees at 8 bases. This CDR3 is built from 15 residues. Germline V gene lookup returns CDR1 SGHRS and CDR2 YFSETQ. After removal of 1 base from V and 0 bases from J, the junction contained 3 bases not matched to a gene. The CDR3 DNA sequence: TGCGCCAGCAGCTTGTCCGGGACTAGCTCCTACGAGCAGTACTTC. It translates to CASSLSGTSSYEQYF.

The V gene is TRBV19, the J gene TRBJ1-1; no reliable D call. The CDR3 is 11 residues long. Trimming removed 7 bases from V and 0 bases from J, with 3 bases in between. The germline V gene encodes CDR1 LNHDA and CDR2 SQIVND (reference sequence). The CDR3 coding sequence is TGTGCCAGTAAGATGAACACTGAAGCTTTCTTT. It translates to CASKMNTEAFF.

V and J are TRBV28 and TRBJ2-7; D is unresolved. The CDR3 is 14 residues long. Germline CDR1 and CDR2: MDHEN and SYDVKM. V was clipped by 7 bases and J by 1 base, with 14 bases between them. CDR3 sequence reads: CASTSPTRSYEQYF. The CDR3, as DNA: TGTGCCAGCACCTCGCCGACACGTTCCTACGAGCAGTACTTC. Full variable domain (remainder filled in from reference TRBV28 and TRBJ2-7): DVKVTQSSRYLVKRTGEKVFLECVQDMDHENMFWYRQDPGLGLRLIYFSYDVKMKEKGDIPEGYSVSREKKERFSLILESASTNQTSMYLCASTSPTRSYEQYFGPGTRLTVT.

The chain uses TRBV7-9 and TRBJ2-5; 9 nucleotides align to TRBD2. Germline V gives CDR1 SEHNR, CDR2 FQNEAQ (reference sequence). V was pared by 1 base and J by 3 bases, with 6 bases of the junction left unmatched. The CDR3 spans 16 residues. DNA for the CDR3: TGTGCCAGCAGCTTAGGCATCGGCGGGGGGGAAGAGACCCAGTACTTC. As protein: CASSLGIGGGEETQYF.

J is TRBJ1-2 and V is TRBV19; TRBD1 matches at 10 bases. J was trimmed by 0 bases and V by 5 bases; bases with no gene match: 3. The CDR3 is made up of 15 amino acids. The germline gives CDR1 LNHDA, CDR2 SQIVND (reference sequence). The CDR3 is CASSDRGQANYGYTF. The CDR3 nucleotides are TGTGCCAGTAGTGACAGGGGGCAAGCTAACTATGGCTACACCTTC.

This clone is classed as medium-sized (0.01 to 0.1%). This chain links TRBV4-1 with TRBJ1-5, with D perhaps matching TRBD1 (5 bases). The V and J ends lost 3 bases and 0 bases respectively, with 12 bases between them. The CDR3 totals 16 residues. CDR1 and CDR2 (germline): MGHRA, YSYEKL. This CDR3 is CASSQWGTYSNQPQHF. CDR3 in DNA: TGCGCCAGCAGCCAGTGGGGGACCTATAGCAATCAGCCCCAGCATTTT.

V is TRBV28 and J is TRBJ1-1, with D unclear. Between the trimmed V and J ends, which lost 8 bases and 1 base, there was a span of 11 bases. CDR1 MDHEN and CDR2 SYDVKM come from the germline V gene. The CDR3 has 13 residues. CDR3 sequence (DNA): TGTGCCAGCCTTAAGGCGGCGAACACTGAAGCTTTCTTT. It specifies CASLKAANTEAFF.

The chain recombines TRBV29-1 with TRBJ1-1; D is unclear. CDR3 length: 14 residues. The germline V gene has CDR1 SQVTM and CDR2 ANQGSEA. V shed 4 bases and J shed 0 bases, with 12 bases lying between them. Here the CDR3 reads CSVALKVLNTEAFF. CDR3 in DNA: TGCAGCGTTGCCTTAAAAGTTTTGAACACTGAAGCTTTCTTT.

The chain links TRBV30 to TRBJ1-3; weak D call: TRBD1 (6 bases). With 2 bases removed from V and 0 bases from J, the gap between germline ends came to 17 bases. The CDR3 is made up of 17 amino acids. CDR1 is GTSNPN, CDR2 SVGIG, per germline (reference sequence). CDR3 in DNA: TGTGCCTGGAGTCCTAGACAGGTCCCCAGCTCTGGAAACACCATATATTTT. This codes for CAWSPRQVPSSGNTIYF.

The chain has TRBV11-3 and TRBJ2-1; TRBD2 matches 15 bases. The CDR3 consists of 13 residues. V lost 9 bases and J lost 9; bases outside the gene matches: 3. Germline-derived CDR1 and CDR2 are SGHNT and YENEEA. Here the CDR3 reads CARLGLAGGEQFF. In DNA, the CDR3 is TGTGCCAGGCTGGGACTAGCGGGAGGTGAGCAGTTCTTC. The variable domain in full, completed from reference TRBV11-3 and TRBJ2-1, reads EAGVVQSPRYKIIEKKQPVAFWCNPISGHNTLYWYLQNLGQGPELLIRYENEEAVDDSQLPKDRFSAERLKGVDSTLKIQPAELGDSAVYLCARLGLAGGEQFFGPGTRLTVL.

The chain carries TRBV19 and TRBJ2-1; 12 nucleotides line up with TRBD2. The CDR3 runs 17 residues. The V gene's germline CDR1 is LNHDA and CDR2 SQIVND (reference sequence). With 2 bases clipped from V and 0 bases from J, the junction kept 2 bases outside the gene matches. The DNA of the CDR3 is TGTGCCAGTAGTATACTAGCGGGAGGGAACTCCTACAATGAGCAGTTCTTC. Translating it yields CASSILAGGNSYNEQFF.

The gene calls are TRBV25-1 and TRBJ2-2; no reliable D call. This CDR3 contains 13 residues. Trimming stripped 1 base from V and 9 bases from J, with 9 bases between. Per germline, CDR1 MGHDK and CDR2 SYGVNS. CDR3 sequence: CASSELILRELFF. In DNA, the CDR3 is TGTGCCAGCAGTGAATTAATCTTGAGGGAGCTGTTTTTT.

V and J are TRBV7-2 and TRBJ1-1; D gene unclear. Germline loops: CDR1 SGHTA, CDR2 FQGNSA. The CDR3 extends over 13 amino acids. V was trimmed by 5 bases and J by 1 base, leaving 8 bases between them. This CDR3 is CASSIDTNTEAFF. The DNA for the CDR3 is TGTGCCAGCAGCATTGACACGAACACTGAAGCTTTCTTT.

This clone was observed a few times. This chain connects TRBV7-9 to TRBJ2-7, with 9 positions matching TRBD2. J gave up 4 bases and V 11 bases, and 9 bases lay outside the gene matches. There are 13 residues in the CDR3. Germline V CDR1 and CDR2: SEHNR, FQNEAQ (reference sequence). The CDR3 DNA sequence: TGTGCCGCCCGCCCTAGCGGGGCTTACGAGCAGTACTTC. As protein: CAARPSGAYEQYF.

The chain combines TRBV11-2 with TRBJ2-7, with no clear D. There are 12 residues in the CDR3. V was clipped by 5 bases and J by 1 base, with 6 bases between them. The germline V gene encodes CDR1 SGHAT and CDR2 FQNNGV. CDR3 coding DNA: TGTGCCAGCAGCCAGGTTTCCTACGAGCAGTACTTC. Encoded protein: CASSQVSYEQYF. Full variable domain (missing parts from reference TRBV11-2 and TRBJ2-7): EAGVAQSPRYKIIEKRQSVAFWCNPISGHATLYWYQQILGQGPKLLIQFQNNGVVDDSQLPKDRFSAERLKGVDSTLKIQPAKLEDSAVYLCASSQVSYEQYFGPGTRLTVT.

The chain links TRBV29-1 to TRBJ2-1, with D perhaps TRBD1 (8 bases). This CDR3 is 15 amino acids long. V gave up 7 bases and J gave up 2 bases, with 18 bases separating them. Germline CDR1 reads SQVTM; CDR2 reads ANQGSEA. CDR3 nucleotides: TGCAGCGGTGGGAGGGCAGGGGGCGCCTACAATGAGCAGTTCTTC. Its protein is CSGGRAGGAYNEQFF.

This clone was observed a single time. J is TRBJ1-3 and V is TRBV6-1; D remains unclear. The CDR3 contains 13 residues. CDR1 and CDR2 from the germline V gene are MNHNS and SASEGT. Trimming took off 7 bases at V and 0 bases at J, with 7 bases between the two ends. CDR3 DNA sequence: TGTGCCAGCAAATTGGGCTCTGGAAACACCATATATTTT. Translating it yields CASKLGSGNTIYF.

The rearrangement uses TRBV19 and TRBJ2-1, with D possibly matching TRBD2 (5 bases). V lost 3 bases, J lost 9 bases, and 12 bases lay in between. The CDR3 is made up of 13 amino acids. CDR1 is LNHDA and CDR2 is SQIVND in the germline V gene (reference sequence). CDR3 protein: CASSILASTEQFF. DNA of the CDR3: TGTGCCAGTAGTATCCTCGCTAGCACTGAGCAGTTCTTC.

The chain joins TRBV19 to TRBJ1-2; the D gene is possibly TRBD1 (5 bases). CDR3 length: 17 residues. Trimming took off 8 bases at V and 4 bases at J, with 26 bases between the two ends. The germline CDR1 and CDR2 sequences are LNHDA and SQIVND (reference sequence). The CDR3 loop is CASHDPGRGVGAYGYTF. The CDR3 nucleotides read TGTGCCAGTCACGATCCGGGACGCGGCGTGGGCGCCTATGGCTACACCTTC. The complete variable domain, with remaining parts taken from reference TRBV19 and TRBJ1-2, reads DGGITQSPKYLFRKEGQNVTLSCEQNLNHDAMYWYRQDPGQGLRLIYYSQIVNDFQKGDIAEGYSVSREKKESFPLTVTSAQKNPTAFYLCASHDPGRGVGAYGYTFGSGTRLTVV.

The rearrangement joins TRBV28 to TRBJ2-2; tentative D call: TRBD2 (5 bases). V was clipped by 4 bases and J by 7 bases, with 13 bases between them. The germline gives CDR1 MDHEN, CDR2 SYDVKM. There are 14 residues in the CDR3. The CDR3: CASSSRGFDGELFF. The CDR3 DNA reads as TGTGCCAGCAGTTCTCGAGGGTTTGACGGGGAGCTGTTTTTT.

V gene TRBV29-1 combines with J gene TRBJ1-1, with D unclear. The CDR3 has 13 amino acids. CDR1 and CDR2 from the germline V gene are SQVTM and ANQGSEA. The CDR3 DNA reads TGCAGTTCCCGGGTGGACTCGAACACTGAAGCTTTCTTT. Translation gives CSSRVDSNTEAFF.